This TCR beta chain was sequenced for a study of blood T cell repertoires in COVID-19. Background on the study: PBMCs, B-cell-depleted T cells, or T cells were the source of the cDNA or gDNA that made up the material.

The V segment lost 6 bases and the J segment 7 bases; nucleotides outside the gene matches: 6. The length of the CDR3 is 13 residues. Germline-derived CDR1 and CDR2 are MDHEN and SYDVKM. Participants' own reports of clinical history determined their cohort assignment. Symptom resolution, clearance, or two negative PCRs marked the recovered donors of Cohort 3. How the authors handled the data: Estimation of nucleated cell counts relied on the amplification of reference gene primers. Sequenced by immunoSEQ multiplex PCR; TCRdb stores in-frame clones only, minus some. Clonal size and the V and J genes are those of that table, whereas D and trimming came from the DNA. The table shows roughly 400,000 clones, with over 85% occurring only once.

The TCR originated in a woman aged 25-40 years who had recovered from COVID-19. V is TRBV28 and J is TRBJ2-7, with 10 bases that match TRBD2. What was sequenced was PBMCs or T cells enriched from blood (not recorded which). The CDR3 region has the DNA TGTGCCAGCAGGACTAGCGGGTGGGGGGAGCAGTACTTC. Protein product: CASRTSGWGEQYF.